A single sample gave rise to the 20 T cell receptor beta chains below, sequenced in a study of blood T cell repertoires in COVID-19. Here immunoSEQ multiplex PCR was the method, and the copy in TCRdb shows in-frame clones only, minus some. This sample has 110,000 to 150,000 clones, with about nine tenths found just once. What was sequenced was PBMCs or T cells enriched from blood (not recorded which). These receptors all stem from a man in his forties or fifties who had recovered from COVID-19.

The genes are TRBV3-1 (or the pseudogene TRBV3-2) and TRBJ2-7; 10 bases match TRBD1. The V segment lost 4 bases and the J segment 4 bases; nucleotides outside the gene matches: 7. Germline lookup yields CDR1 LGHDT and CDR2 YNNKEL (reference sequence). This CDR3 is built from 15 residues. CDR3 nucleotide sequence: TGTGCCAGCAGCCCTTCCCTGGACAGGGGGTACGAGCAGTACGTC. Amino acids: CASSPSLDRGYEQYV.

This clone was seen once. This chain links TRBV4-1 with TRBJ1-4; D is uncertain. CDR1 is MGHRA, CDR2 YSYEKL, per germline. V was trimmed by 2 bases and J by 8 bases, leaving 18 bases between them. This CDR3 region has 16 residues. The CDR3 protein is CASSQYNIRSSEKLFF. CDR3 nucleotides: TGCGCCAGCAGCCAATATAATATACGTTCAAGCGAAAAACTGTTTTTT.

V usage is TRBV28 and J usage is TRBJ1-1; a possible D gene is TRBD1 (6 bases). The CDR3 sequence is 14 residues long. With 2 bases removed from V and 4 bases from J, the gap between germline ends came to 11 bases. Germline lookup yields CDR1 MDHEN and CDR2 SYDVKM. The DNA for the CDR3 is TGTGCCAGCAGTTTACTTACAGGGAGCACTGAAGCTTTCTTT. Its translation: CASSLLTGSTEAFF.

The CDR3 nucleotides read TGCGCCAGCAGCTTGTCCGGGACTAGAGCCTACAATGAGCAGTTCTTC. It translates to CASSLSGTRAYNEQFF. The chain couples TRBV5-1 to TRBJ2-1, with 8 bases lining up with TRBD2. Per germline, CDR1 SGHRS and CDR2 YFSETQ. The CDR3 is 16 residues long. J lost 2 bases, V lost 1 base, and 5 bases had no gene match.

This chain joins TRBV15 and TRBJ1-2; 7 nucleotides align to TRBD1. The CDR3 has 13 residues. V lost 5 bases and J lost 8; bases outside the gene matches: 8. Looked up from germline, CDR1 is LNHNV and CDR2 is YYDKDF (reference sequence). CDR3 nucleotides: TGTGCCACCAGCGAGACAGGGAAGAAGGGCTACACCTTC. Translating gives CATSETGKKGYTF.

The chain combines TRBV15 with TRBJ1-5; 7 nucleotides agree with TRBD1. CDR1 and CDR2 from the germline V gene are LNHNV and YYDKDF (reference sequence). The CDR3 consists of 16 residues. J lost 3 bases, V lost 5 bases, and 10 bases had no gene match. CDR3 residues: CATSPNRGHDNQPQHF. CDR3 bases: TGTGCCACCAGCCCGAACAGGGGACATGACAATCAGCCCCAGCATTTT.

The chain carries TRBV19 and TRBJ2-7, with D possibly TRBD1 on 6 matching bases. V gave up 7 bases and J gave up 2 bases, with 15 bases separating them. Germline loops: CDR1 LNHDA, CDR2 SQIVND (reference sequence). CDR3 length: 14 amino acids. CDR3 sequence: CASMNSGDTYEQYF. In DNA, the CDR3 is TGTGCCAGTATGAACTCCGGGGACACCTACGAGCAGTACTTC.

This chain connects TRBV6-5 to TRBJ2-1; 7 bases line up with TRBD2. The CDR3 covers 14 residues. Trimming cost V 4 bases and J 6 bases; bases outside gene matches: 6. Per the germline V gene, CDR1 is MNHEY and CDR2 is SVGAGI. The CDR3 loop reads CASSFGLESNEQFF. CDR3 nucleotide sequence: TGTGCCAGCAGTTTCGGACTAGAAAGCAATGAGCAGTTCTTC.

This clone was seen just once. The chain combines TRBV12-3 or TRBV12-4 with TRBJ1-3; D unclear. V dropped 6 bases and J dropped 9 bases, with 9 bases sitting between them. The CDR3 runs to 11 residues. The CDR3 sequence is CASSPRGTIYF. The CDR3 DNA follows: TGTGCCAGCAGCCCACGGGGCACCATATATTTT.

In regard to this clone: A junction boundary mismatches the germline segment, possibly from a read error. This chain links TRBV9 with TRBJ2-5, with 7 positions matching TRBD2. CDR1 SGDLS and CDR2 YYNGEE come from the germline V gene. This CDR3 is 12 amino acids long. CDR3 protein: CASSVAGTGGDF. Here the CDR3 DNA reads TGTGCCAGCAGCGTAGCGGGGACTGGGGGGGACTTC.

The rearrangement joins TRBV5-1 to TRBJ2-3; 9 bases fit TRBD1. The CDR3 covers 14 residues. Trimming took 1 base from V and 4 from J; bases not matched to a gene: 1. Germline V gene data show CDR1 as SGHRS and CDR2 as YFSETQ. The CDR3 is CASSLRDRADTQYF. The CDR3 region has the DNA TGCGCCAGCAGCTTGAGGGACAGGGCAGATACGCAGTATTTT.

The rearrangement joins TRBV19 to TRBJ1-3; D might be TRBD1 (5 bases). CDR1 and CDR2 (germline): LNHDA, SQIVND (reference sequence). The CDR3 sequence is 16 residues long. Trimming removed 3 bases at V and 3 bases at J, with 15 bases between. Written as DNA, the CDR3 is TGTGCCAGTAGTATGGGAAGGGGCCTCATTGGAAACACCATATATTTT. It specifies CASSMGRGLIGNTIYF.

V gene TRBV3-1 (or the pseudogene TRBV3-2) combines with J gene TRBJ2-3; TRBD2 matches at 10 bases. Germline V lookup: CDR1 LGHDT, CDR2 YNNKEL (reference sequence). This CDR3 is built from 16 residues. V gave up 4 bases and J gave up 2 bases; unmatched junction bases: 6. The CDR3 DNA is TGTGCCAGCAGCCGAATACTAGCGGGGAACACAGATACGCAGTATTTT. Protein product: CASSRILAGNTDTQYF.

V gene TRBV18 combines with J gene TRBJ1-2; possible D gene TRBD1, 5 bases. The ends were cut back, 2 bases at V and 5 bases at J, with 12 bases in the middle. The CDR3 loop spans 14 amino acids. CDR1 KGHSH and CDR2 LQKENI come from the germline V gene. CDR3 nucleotide sequence: TGTGCCAGCTCACCAAAGGGGCTTCGATATGGCTACACCTTC. Translated, it gives CASSPKGLRYGYTF. The full variable domain, in which reference TRBV18 and TRBJ1-2 provide the parts outside the CDR3, is NAGVMQNPRHLVRRRGQEARLRCSPMKGHSHVYWYRQLPEEGLKFMVYLQKENIIDESGMPKERFSAEFPKEGPSILRIQQVVRGDSAAYFCASSPKGLRYGYTFGSGTRLTVV.

The CDR3, as DNA: TGTGCCAGCAGCTTAACGGTCCTAGCGGAGAGAGATACGCAGTATTTT. It codes for CASSLTVLAERDTQYF. The chain carries TRBV7-9 and TRBJ2-3; 7 bases match TRBD2. Germline CDR1 reads SEHNR; CDR2 reads FQNEAQ (reference sequence). The CDR3 extends over 16 amino acids. V lost 2 bases to trimming and J lost 5 bases; unmatched junction nucleotides: 10.

The chain combines TRBV2 with TRBJ2-7; a weak D match, TRBD2 (6 bases). From germline, CDR1 is SNHLY and CDR2 FYNNEI. The V end was cut by 9 bases, the J end by 3 bases, with 12 bases between. There are 12 residues in the CDR3. CDR3 loop: CASRGIRYEQYF. CDR3 nucleotides: TGTGCCAGTCGGGGGATTCGCTACGAGCAGTACTTC.

The CDR3 reads CASSFLQGTGYTF. For the CDR3, the DNA is TGTGCCAGCAGTTTTCTGCAGGGAACTGGCTACACCTTC. This chain joins TRBV28 and TRBJ1-2, with D perhaps TRBD1 (5 bases). Germline loops: CDR1 MDHEN, CDR2 SYDVKM. The CDR3 spans 13 residues. V was trimmed by 3 bases and J by 7 bases, leaving 12 bases between them.

This clone was detected only a few times. The same CDR3 can be traced to other DNA sequences in this sample. The V and J genes are TRBV19 and TRBJ2-5, with 8 bases matching TRBD1. Looked up from germline, CDR1 is LNHDA and CDR2 is SQIVND (reference sequence). V shed 3 bases and J 4 bases; nucleotides not matched to a gene: 1. The CDR3 has 13 residues. CDR3 sequence: CASSIDRGETQYF. CDR3 nucleotide sequence: TGTGCCAGTAGTATCGACAGGGGAGAGACCCAGTACTTC.

This rearrangement joins TRBV4-2 to TRBJ1-4; unclear D gene. The V end was cut by 1 base, the J end by 0 bases, with 9 bases between. Germline CDR1 LGHNA, CDR2 YNFKEQ. The CDR3 length is 16 residues. CDR3 coding DNA: TGTGCCAGCAGCCAAGTCCGGGGTGCAACTAATGAAAAACTGTTTTTT. This sequence encodes CASSQVRGATNEKLFF.

The CDR3 region has the DNA TGTGCCAGCTTAGGGTCCTCGCCCTCCCACAAAACTAGCGGGAGAGGCTACGAGCAGTACTTC. It translates to CASLGSSPSHKTSGRGYEQYF. The chain is built from TRBV3-1 (or the pseudogene TRBV3-2) and TRBJ2-7, with TRBD2 identical over 11 bases. The length of the CDR3 is 21 residues. V lost 8 bases to trimming and J lost 3 bases; unmatched junction nucleotides: 27. Germline loops: CDR1 LGHDT, CDR2 YNNKEL (reference sequence).